This TCR beta chain was recovered during a study of cytomegalovirus exposure and HLA in healthy donors. Study details: The study placed 80% to 90% of its approximately 360 genotyped donors in the Caucasian-associated ancestry cluster.

Of note for this clone: Its cognate antigen is unknown.

Both 60 Vbeta primers and 13 Jbeta primers went into the PCR. TCRdb's copy holds only in-frame clones and misses some; the assay was immunoSEQ multiplex PCR. The table shows about 150,000 clones, with about four fifths occurring only once. Germline values: CDR1 SEHNR, CDR2 FQNEAQ (reference sequence). The length of the CDR3 is 15 residues. The V gene lost 1 base and the J gene lost 3 bases, with 9 bases spanning the gap. General study results and limits: Cytomegalovirus-associated status was assigned to roughly 160 TCR beta chains. When analyzed later, the rates of TCR association showed variation by HLA locus, with DRB1 the most and HLA-C the fewest.

As for the donors, each was a healthy bone marrow donor. The chain combines TRBV7-9 with TRBJ1-4, with no clear D. Sequencing input: PBMCs. This receptor was identified in a man between 25 and 39 years old in good health and CMV-seropositive. The CDR3 sequence is CASSLDGVSNEKLFF. CDR3 bases: TGTGCCAGCAGCTTAGACGGGGTATCTAATGAAAAACTGTTTTTT.